This T cell receptor (beta chain) was profiled in a study of chemoradiotherapy in HPV16-positive cancers. Study results and caveats: HPV-specific T cells were functionally defined from only two HPV16-positive patients. Better recurrence-free survival went with HPV-responsive T-cell expansion in HPV16-positive patients.

Remarks on this clone: Its specificity is unknown.

Produced via immunoSEQ multiplex PCR; TCRdb's table is partial and in-frame only. The data contain 9,000 to 15,000 clones, 75% of them singletons. Samples were taken several times over chemoradiotherapy. The biological material was taken from a patient who underwent chemoradiotherapy. The receptor comes from a human donor with HPV-associated anogenital cancer.

This CDR3 reads CASSPGTGGADTQYF. CDR3 nucleotides: TGTGCCAGCAGCCCCGGGACAGGGGGCGCAGATACGCAGTATTTT. This rearrangement joins TRBV4-2 to TRBJ2-3, with 12 bases aligning to TRBD1. This CDR3 is built from 15 residues. Unmatched junction bases numbered 3, after V lost 4 bases and J lost 4 bases. Looked up from germline, CDR1 is LGHNA and CDR2 is YNFKEQ.